This entry describes one T cell receptor (beta chain). Its antigen remains unknown. V was shortened by 1 base and J by 0 bases, with 10 bases between the two germline ends. Looked up from germline, CDR1 is SGDLS and CDR2 is YYNGEE. CDR3 length equals 15 residues. The sort gate was single viable CD3+CD4+CD8-CD45RO+ cells for memory CD4+ T cells. This specimen belongs to a study of memory CD4+ T cells and cytomegalovirus serostatus. Study observations and caveats: 67 of 164 known CMV-associated TCRbeta sequences appeared in CD4+ memory. Median bootstrapped AUC for CMV status was about 0.94 originally, 0.75 to 0.91 US-trained.

The table came from immunoSEQ multiplex PCR; TCRdb's copy has only in-frame clones and leaves some out. The sample has tens of thousands of clones; about 70% are singletons. The sample consisted of memory CD4+ T cells from blood. The chain joins TRBV9 to TRBJ2-5; D is ambiguous. This sequence was found in an adult in good health and CMV-seropositive. This CDR3 reads CASSVTDTYQETQYF. The CDR3 DNA is TGTGCCAGCAGCGTAACCGACACGTACCAAGAGACCCAGTACTTC.